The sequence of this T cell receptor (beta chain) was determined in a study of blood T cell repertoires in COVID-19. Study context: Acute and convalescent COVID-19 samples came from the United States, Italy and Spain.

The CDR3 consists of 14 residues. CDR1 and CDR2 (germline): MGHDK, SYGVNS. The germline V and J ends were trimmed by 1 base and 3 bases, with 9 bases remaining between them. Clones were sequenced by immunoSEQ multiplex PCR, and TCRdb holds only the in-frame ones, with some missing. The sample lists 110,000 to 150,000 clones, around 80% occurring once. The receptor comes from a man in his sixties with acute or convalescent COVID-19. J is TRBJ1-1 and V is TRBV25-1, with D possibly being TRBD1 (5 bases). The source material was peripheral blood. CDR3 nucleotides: TGTGCCAGCAGTGAATGGGGGGAGGACACTGAAGCTTTCTTT. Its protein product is CASSEWGEDTEAFF.